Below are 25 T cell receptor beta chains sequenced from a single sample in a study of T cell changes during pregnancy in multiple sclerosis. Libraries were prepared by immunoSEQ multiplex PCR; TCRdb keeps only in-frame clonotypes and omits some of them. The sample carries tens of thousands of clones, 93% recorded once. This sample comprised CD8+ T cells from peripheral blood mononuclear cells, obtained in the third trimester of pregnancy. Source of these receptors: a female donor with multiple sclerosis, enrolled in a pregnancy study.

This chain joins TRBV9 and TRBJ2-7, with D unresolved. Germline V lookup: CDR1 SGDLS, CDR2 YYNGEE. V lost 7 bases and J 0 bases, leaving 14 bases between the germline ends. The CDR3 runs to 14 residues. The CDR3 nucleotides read TGTGCCAGCGGGTATGGAGCGAACTCCTACGAGCAGTACTTC. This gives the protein CASGYGANSYEQYF. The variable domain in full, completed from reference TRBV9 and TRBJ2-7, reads DSGVTQTPKHLITATGQRVTLRCSPRSGDLSVYWYQQSLDQGLQFLIQYYNGEERAKGNILERFSAQQFPDLHSELNLSSLELGDSALYFCASGYGANSYEQYFGPGTRLTVT.

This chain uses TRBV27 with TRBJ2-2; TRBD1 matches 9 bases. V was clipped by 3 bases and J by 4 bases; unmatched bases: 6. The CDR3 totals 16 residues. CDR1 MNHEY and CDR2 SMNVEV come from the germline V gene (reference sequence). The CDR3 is CASSFGDRAATGELFF. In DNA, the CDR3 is TGTGCCAGCAGTTTTGGGGACAGGGCGGCCACCGGGGAGCTGTTTTTT.

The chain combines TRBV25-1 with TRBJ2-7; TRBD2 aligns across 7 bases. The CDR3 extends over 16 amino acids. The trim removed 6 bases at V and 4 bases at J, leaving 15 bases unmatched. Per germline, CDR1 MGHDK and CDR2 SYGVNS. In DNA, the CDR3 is TGTGCCAGCAGCTCAGTTACTATGGGGGAGGGGTACGAGCAGTACTTC. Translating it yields CASSSVTMGEGYEQYF.

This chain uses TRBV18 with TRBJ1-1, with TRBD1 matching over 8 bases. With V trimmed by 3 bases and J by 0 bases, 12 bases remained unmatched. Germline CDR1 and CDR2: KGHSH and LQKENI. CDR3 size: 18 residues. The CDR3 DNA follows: TGTGCCAGCTCACCCCCCTCCAGGGGGCCGGAAATGAACACTGAAGCTTTCTTT. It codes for CASSPPSRGPEMNTEAFF.

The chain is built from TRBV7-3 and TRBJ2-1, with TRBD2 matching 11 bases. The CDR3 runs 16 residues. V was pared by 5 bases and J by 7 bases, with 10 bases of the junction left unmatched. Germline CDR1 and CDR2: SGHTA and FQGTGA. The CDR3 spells CASSPALAGEWNEQFF. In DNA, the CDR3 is TGTGCCAGCAGCCCAGCACTAGCGGGAGAATGGAATGAGCAGTTCTTC. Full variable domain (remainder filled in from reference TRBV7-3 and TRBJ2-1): GAGVSQTPSNKVTEKGKYVELRCDPISGHTALYWYRQSLGQGPEFLIYFQGTGAADDSGLPNDRFFAVRPEGSVSTLKIQRTERGDSAVYLCASSPALAGEWNEQFFGPGTRLTVL.

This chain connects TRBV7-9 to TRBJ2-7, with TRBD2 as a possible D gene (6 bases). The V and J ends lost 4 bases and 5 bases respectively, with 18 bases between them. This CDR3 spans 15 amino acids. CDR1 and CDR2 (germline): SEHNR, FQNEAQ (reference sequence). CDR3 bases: TGTGCCAGCAGCTCCACGGCTAGCGAGGCGGACGAGCAGTACTTC. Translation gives CASSSTASEADEQYF.

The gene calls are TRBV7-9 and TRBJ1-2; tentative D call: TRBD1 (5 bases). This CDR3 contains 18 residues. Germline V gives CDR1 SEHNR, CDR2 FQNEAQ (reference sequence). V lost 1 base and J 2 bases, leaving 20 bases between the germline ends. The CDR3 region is CASSLVRALRDVNYGYTF. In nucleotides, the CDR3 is TGTGCCAGCAGCTTAGTTCGGGCGCTGCGGGACGTAAACTATGGCTACACCTTC.

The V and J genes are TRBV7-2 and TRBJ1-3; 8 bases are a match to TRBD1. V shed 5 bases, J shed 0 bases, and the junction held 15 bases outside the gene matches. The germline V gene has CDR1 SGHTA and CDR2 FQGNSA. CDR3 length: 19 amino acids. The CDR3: CASSRSAGQVSLSGNTIYF. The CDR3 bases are TGTGCCAGCAGCCGTAGTGCGGGACAGGTCTCACTCTCTGGAAACACCATATATTTT.

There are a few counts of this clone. The CDR3 spells CASGQGAYEQYF. In DNA form, the CDR3 reads TGTGCCAGTGGACAGGGAGCCTACGAGCAGTACTTC. The chain combines TRBV5-6 with TRBJ2-7; TRBD1 matches at 8 bases. The CDR3 consists of 12 residues. V was clipped by 8 bases and J by 2 bases; unmatched bases: 3. Germline V CDR1 and CDR2: SGHDT, YYEEEE.

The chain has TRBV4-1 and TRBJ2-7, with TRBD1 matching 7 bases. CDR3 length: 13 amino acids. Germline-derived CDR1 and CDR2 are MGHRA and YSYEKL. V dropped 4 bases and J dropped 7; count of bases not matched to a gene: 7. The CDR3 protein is CASSLRQGREQYF. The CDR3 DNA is TGCGCCAGCAGCCTACGACAGGGTCGAGAGCAGTACTTC.

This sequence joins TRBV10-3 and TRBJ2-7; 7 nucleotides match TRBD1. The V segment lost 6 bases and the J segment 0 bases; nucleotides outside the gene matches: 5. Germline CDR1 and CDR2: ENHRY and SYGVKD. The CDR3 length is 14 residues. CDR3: CAISSGTVSYEQYF. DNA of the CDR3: TGTGCCATCAGCTCCGGGACAGTCTCCTACGAGCAGTACTTC.

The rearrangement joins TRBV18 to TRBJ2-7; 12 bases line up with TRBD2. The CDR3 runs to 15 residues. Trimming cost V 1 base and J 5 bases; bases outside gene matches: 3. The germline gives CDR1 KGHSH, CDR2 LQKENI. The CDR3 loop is CASSPLGLAGNEQYF. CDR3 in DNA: TGTGCCAGCTCACCACTCGGACTAGCGGGGAACGAGCAGTACTTC.

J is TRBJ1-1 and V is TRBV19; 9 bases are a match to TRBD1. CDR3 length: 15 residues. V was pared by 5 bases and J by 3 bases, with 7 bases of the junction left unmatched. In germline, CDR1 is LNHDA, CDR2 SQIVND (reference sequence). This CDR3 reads CASSAIQGADTEAFF. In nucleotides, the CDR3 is TGTGCCAGTAGTGCCATACAGGGGGCGGACACTGAAGCTTTCTTT.

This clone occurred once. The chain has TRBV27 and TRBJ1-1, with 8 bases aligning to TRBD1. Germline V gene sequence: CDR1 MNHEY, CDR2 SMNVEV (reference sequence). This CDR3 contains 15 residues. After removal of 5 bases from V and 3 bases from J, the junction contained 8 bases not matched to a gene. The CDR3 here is CASSPPGQGYTEAFF. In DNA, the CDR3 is TGTGCCAGCAGTCCCCCAGGACAGGGTTACACTGAAGCTTTCTTT.

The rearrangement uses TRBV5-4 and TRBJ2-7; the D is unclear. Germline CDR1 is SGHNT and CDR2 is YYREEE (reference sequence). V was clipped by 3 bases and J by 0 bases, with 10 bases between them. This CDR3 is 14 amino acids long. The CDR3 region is CASSYSWASYEQYF. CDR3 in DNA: TGTGCCAGCAGCTACTCTTGGGCCTCCTACGAGCAGTACTTC.

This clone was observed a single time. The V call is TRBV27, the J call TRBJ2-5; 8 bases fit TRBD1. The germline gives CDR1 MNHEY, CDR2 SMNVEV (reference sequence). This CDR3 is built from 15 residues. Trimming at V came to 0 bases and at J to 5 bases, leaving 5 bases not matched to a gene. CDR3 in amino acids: CASSLSDRVYETQYF. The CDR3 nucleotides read TGTGCCAGCAGTTTATCGGACAGGGTATATGAGACCCAGTACTTC.

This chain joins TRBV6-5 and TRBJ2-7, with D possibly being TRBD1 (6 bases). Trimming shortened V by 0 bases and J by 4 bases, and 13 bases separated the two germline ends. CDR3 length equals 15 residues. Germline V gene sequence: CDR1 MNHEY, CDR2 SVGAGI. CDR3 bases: TGTGCCAGCAGTTACTCAGAAAACAGGGCGTACGAGCAGTACTTC. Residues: CASSYSENRAYEQYF.

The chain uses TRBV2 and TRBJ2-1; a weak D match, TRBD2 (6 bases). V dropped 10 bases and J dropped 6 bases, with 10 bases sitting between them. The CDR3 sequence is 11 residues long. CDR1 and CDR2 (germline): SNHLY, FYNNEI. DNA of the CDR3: TGTGCCACCCCTAGCGCCAATGAGCAGTTCTTC. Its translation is CATPSANEQFF.

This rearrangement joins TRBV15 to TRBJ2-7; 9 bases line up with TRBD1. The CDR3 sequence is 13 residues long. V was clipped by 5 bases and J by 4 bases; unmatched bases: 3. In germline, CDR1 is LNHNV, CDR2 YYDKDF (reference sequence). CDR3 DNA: TGTGCCACCAGCGACAGGGGGGGATACGAGCAGTACTTC. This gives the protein CATSDRGGYEQYF.

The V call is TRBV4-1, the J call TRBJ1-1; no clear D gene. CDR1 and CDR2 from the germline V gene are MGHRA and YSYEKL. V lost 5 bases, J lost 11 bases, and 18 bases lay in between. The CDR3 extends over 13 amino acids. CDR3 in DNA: TGCGCCAGCAGCACCCCCGCCGGGGTGGTTGCTTTCTTT. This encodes CASSTPAGVVAFF.

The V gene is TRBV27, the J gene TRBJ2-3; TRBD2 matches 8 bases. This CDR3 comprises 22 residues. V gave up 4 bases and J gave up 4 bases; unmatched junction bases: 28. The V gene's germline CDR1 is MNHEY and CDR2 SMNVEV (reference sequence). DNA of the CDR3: TGTGCCAGCAGTTCCCACCTCGGGCCGGGGGCTGTTAGCGGGATCCGGTCAGATACGCAGTATTTT. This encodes CASSSHLGPGAVSGIRSDTQYF.

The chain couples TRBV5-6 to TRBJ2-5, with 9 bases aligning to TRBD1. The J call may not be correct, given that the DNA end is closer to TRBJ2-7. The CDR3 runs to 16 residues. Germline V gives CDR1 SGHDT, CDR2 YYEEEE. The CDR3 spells CASSGVVTTGGNEQYF. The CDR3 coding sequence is TGTGCCAGCAGCGGGGTGGTAACGACAGGGGGGAACGAGCAGTACTTC.

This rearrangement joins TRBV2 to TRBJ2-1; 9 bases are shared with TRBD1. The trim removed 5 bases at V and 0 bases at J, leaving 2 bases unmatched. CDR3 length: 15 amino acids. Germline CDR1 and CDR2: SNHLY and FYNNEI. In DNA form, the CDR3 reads TGTGCCAGCAGTCGACAGGGGGGCTCCTACAATGAGCAGTTCTTC. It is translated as CASSRQGGSYNEQFF. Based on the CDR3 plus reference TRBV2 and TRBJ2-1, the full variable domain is EPEVTQTPSHQVTQMGQEVILRCVPISNHLYFYWYRQILGQKVEFLVSFYNNEISEKSEIFDDQFSVERPDGSNFTLKIRSTKLEDSAMYFCASSRQGGSYNEQFFGPGTRLTVL.

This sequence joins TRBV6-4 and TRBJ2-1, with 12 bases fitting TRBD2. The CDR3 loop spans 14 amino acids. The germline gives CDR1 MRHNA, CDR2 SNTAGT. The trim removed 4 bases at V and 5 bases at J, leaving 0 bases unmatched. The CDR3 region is CASSGTSGNNEQFF. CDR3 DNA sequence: TGTGCCAGCAGTGGGACTAGCGGGAACAATGAGCAGTTCTTC.

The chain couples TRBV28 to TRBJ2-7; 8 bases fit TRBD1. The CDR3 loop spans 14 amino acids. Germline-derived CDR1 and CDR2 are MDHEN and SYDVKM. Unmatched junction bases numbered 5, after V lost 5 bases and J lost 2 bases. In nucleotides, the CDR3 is TGTGCCAGCAGTGCCGGGACAGGAACCTACGAGCAGTACTTC. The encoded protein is CASSAGTGTYEQYF.